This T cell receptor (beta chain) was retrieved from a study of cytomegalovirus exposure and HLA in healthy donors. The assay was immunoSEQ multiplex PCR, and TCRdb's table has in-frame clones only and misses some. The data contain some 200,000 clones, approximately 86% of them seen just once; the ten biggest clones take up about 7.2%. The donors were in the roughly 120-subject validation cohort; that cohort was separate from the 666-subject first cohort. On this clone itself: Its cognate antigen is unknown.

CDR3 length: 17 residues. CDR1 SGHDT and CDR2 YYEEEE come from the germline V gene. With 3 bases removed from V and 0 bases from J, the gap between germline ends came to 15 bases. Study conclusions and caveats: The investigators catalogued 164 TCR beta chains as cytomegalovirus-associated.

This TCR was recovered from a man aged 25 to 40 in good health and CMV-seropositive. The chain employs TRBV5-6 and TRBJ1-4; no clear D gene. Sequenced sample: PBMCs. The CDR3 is CASSSYGVSATNEKLFF. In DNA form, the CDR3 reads TGTGCCAGCAGCTCTTACGGGGTCTCTGCAACTAATGAAAAACTGTTTTTT.